The sequence of this T cell receptor beta chain was determined in a study of blood T cell repertoires in COVID-19. The protocol was immunoSEQ multiplex PCR, while the TCRdb copy is restricted to in-frame clones and leaves out a portion. The sample includes approximately 94,000 clones, more than 75% seen only once; the top ten take 9.5% to 15%. This receptor was identified in a human donor in a cohort sampled during active COVID-19. Sequenced material: peripheral blood.

The CDR3 sequence is CASSLGRRSYEQYF. For the CDR3, the DNA is TGTGCCAGCAGCTTGGGCAGGAGGTCCTACGAGCAGTACTTC. The rearrangement joins TRBV7-2 to TRBJ2-7, with D possibly TRBD2 on 5 matching bases. The CDR3 is made up of 14 amino acids. CDR1 is SGHTA and CDR2 is FQGNSA in the germline V gene. V lost 3 bases to trimming and J lost 1 base, with 10 bases between them.